Described below is a single TCR beta chain sequence and its context. This clone was observed a handful of times. Its antigen remains unidentified. The input lacks base qualities; no much larger clone sits a single base away. TRB sequencing was run on genomic DNA with either the immunoSEQ assay at survey resolution or the hsTCRB kit. The original methods were these. The immunoSEQ software handled initial read processing, and the LymphoSeq R package was used for repertoire analyses. Clonality was computed as 1 minus normalized Shannon entropy, and a Gini coefficient was also calculated for each TRB dataset. To infer phenotypes in unsorted samples, TRB sequences from sorted subsets of the recipient or donor were mapped onto unsorted samples from the same recipient. As stored in TCRdb, this immuneACCESS dataset retains in-frame rearrangements with V and J assigned. A fraction of the clones does not appear; measured against another copy, unresolved V genes explain less than half of the discrepancy, and the remainder lacks a known reason. V, J and clone size reflect that table, while D and trimming were determined from the DNA. This sample lists roughly 9,100 clones; roughly nine tenths were detected once. The ten largest clones take up over 1.5% of the sample.

Counted from cysteine to phenylalanine, this CDR3 has 14 amino acids. The kept DNA is CDR3 alone, 42 bases in frame from the first base. V and J are truncated by 1 base and 7 bases respectively, leaving an intervening sequence of 8 bases. From a lookup of the germline V gene (reference sequence), CDR1 and CDR2 are SGHAT and FQDESV. Peripheral blood samples were provided by related bone marrow donors on the day of marrow donation. Mononuclear cells from peripheral blood and bone marrow were separated by Ficoll-Hypaque density centrifugation and then cryopreserved. CD4+ and CD8+ T cells, including naive and memory subsets, were sorted by FACS on a FACSAria II. These data are taken from a study of T cells after posttransplantation cyclophosphamide (dated by TCRdb to the mid-2010s). Notes on the research overall: Using TRB sequencing, the study followed how the T cell repertoire reconstituted after myeloablative bone marrow transplantation in which posttransplantation cyclophosphamide served as GVHD prophylaxis. Because TRA and TRB clonality correlated tightly in several samples, later TCR analyses were limited to TRB. Public TRB sequences were checked against a database of over 3,500 sequences associated with responses to pathogens, tumor antigens, self-antigens and alloantigens. Blood from every one of the 30 to 40 PTCy patients who had 1-year posttransplant specimens underwent TRB sequencing. Up to roughly 3 additional blood samples from 2 to 5.2 years after transplant were also TRB-sequenced in 3 patients, as was pretransplant blood from several patients. Antigen receptor sequencing covered samples from a few dozen PTCy-treated patients and over 15 of their related bone marrow donors. Points the paper makes about the study in general: At 1-2 months, donor-recipient similarity was low but rose over the first year, and the later blood repertoires were often dominated by donor CD8+ memory clones. The TRB repertoires of T cells infiltrating skin or GI tract showed only limited overlap with the TRB repertoires of T cells in blood. Across a few dozen patients, TRB clonality was highly associated with recipient CMV seropositivity and CMV reactivation, and diversity in PTCy patients was similar to diversity in CNI/methotrexate controls.

Source material: memory CD4+ T cells sorted from PBMCs. This clonotype was obtained from a woman between 55 and 75 years old in good health, CMV-negative, and a related stem cell transplant donor. The V gene is TRBV11-1 and the J gene is TRBJ1-6; D gene: possibly TRBD1, on 5 matching bases. The CDR3 corresponds to CASSLGQGNSPLHF. At the DNA level, the sequence is TGTGCCAGCAGCTTAGGCCAGGGAAATTCACCCCTCCACTTT.